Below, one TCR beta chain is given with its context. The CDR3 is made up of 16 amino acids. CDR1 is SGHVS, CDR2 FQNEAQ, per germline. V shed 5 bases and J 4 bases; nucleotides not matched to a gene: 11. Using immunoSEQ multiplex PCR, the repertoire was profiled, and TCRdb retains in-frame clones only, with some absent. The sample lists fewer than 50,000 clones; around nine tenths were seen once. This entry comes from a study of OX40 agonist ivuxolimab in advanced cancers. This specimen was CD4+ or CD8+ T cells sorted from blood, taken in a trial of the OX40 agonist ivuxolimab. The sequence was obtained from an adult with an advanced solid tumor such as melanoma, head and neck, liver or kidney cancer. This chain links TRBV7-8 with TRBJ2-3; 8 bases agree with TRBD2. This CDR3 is CASSPLPGGRADTQYF. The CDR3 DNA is TGTGCCAGCAGCCCACTCCCGGGGGGGCGAGCAGATACGCAGTATTTT.